This TCR beta chain stems from a study of CD8 T cells in ankylosing spondylitis (dated by TCRdb to 2015 to 2018). Context from the whole study: To find TCR variants linked to disease, the study profiled T cell receptor beta repertoires in ankylosing spondylitis patients and healthy donors. Samples of peripheral blood were taken, and for ankylosing spondylitis patients, synovial fluid was collected as well. The full study cohort was made up of 25 ankylosing spondylitis patients and 108 healthy donors.

This clonotype has at least ten counts. Its antigen remains undetermined. No base qualities exist here, and no much larger clone lies one base off it. TCRdb names Illumina HiSeq 2500 as the instrument used. TCR beta libraries were prepared by quantitative 5'-RACE with molecular barcodes. The paper's data handling went like this. Disease-linked TCR variants were identified with a new computational method built on a probabilistic model of VDJ rearrangement. The public reads were reanalyzed by TCRdb: fastp trimming at Q25, MiXCR alignment, in-frame beta chains only. One record per CDR3 amino acid sequence lists the most common genes and DNA. The V and J calls here are based on TCRdb, not the publication. Across this sample there are some 140,000 distinct CDR3 sequences, with 7% to 8% seen only once. The biggest ten clones account for roughly 12% of the sample. Compared with germline, V lacks 0 bases and J lacks 0 bases; bases without a gene match: 5. The germline V gene (reference sequence) gives CDR1 as LNHDA and CDR2 as SQIVND. The CDR3, from cysteine to phenylalanine, totals 17 residues. Only the CDR3 DNA is retained, 51 bases long and in frame from the first base.

Study-level results and caveats: A TCR beta motif made up of several highly homologous amino acid variants appeared to be characteristic of blood from ankylosing spondylitis patients. The disease-linked clones were reported to be significantly enriched in matched synovial fluid samples from ankylosing spondylitis patients. A CD8+ phenotype was shown by the disease-linked clones, which were found at relatively low frequencies in peripheral blood. Some TCR beta motif variants had previously been reported in synovial fluid and blood of reactive arthritis patients, which suggested common disease-initiation mechanisms.

Sequenced: blood, either unsorted or a sorted T cell fraction (not recorded which). The sequence links TRBV19 to TRBJ1-5; a stretch of 7 junction bases matches TRBD1. The sequence was collected from a female donor with ankylosing spondylitis or in good health (not recorded which). The nucleotides are TGTGCCAGTAGTATAGATTCGGGACAGCCTAGCAATCAGCCCCAGCATTTT. Its protein product is CASSIDSGQPSNQPQHF.